The clone carrying this T cell receptor (beta chain) has a handful of counts. This entry belongs to a study of neoadjuvant anti-PD-1 for oral cavity cancer. Measured with immunoSEQ multiplex PCR; TCRdb has only the in-frame clones, and not every one. Of under 15,000 clones detected, 70% to 75% appear once; the ten largest clones hold around 2.6%. Described time point: after neoadjuvant nivolumab, at surgical resection. The sequences come from PBMCs, collected after nivolumab (anti-PD-1) treatment. This receptor was obtained from a person between 40 and 85 years old with oral cavity squamous cell carcinoma.

The CDR3 sequence: CASSLTGWTSSEQFF. The CDR3 nucleotides read TGTGCCAGCAGCTTAACGGGGTGGACTAGCAGCGAGCAGTTCTTC. The chain uses TRBV7-3 and TRBJ2-1; TRBD2 aligns across 8 bases. Per the germline V gene, CDR1 is SGHTA and CDR2 is FQGTGA. V was pared by 0 bases and J by 10 bases, with 8 bases of the junction left unmatched. CDR3 length: 15 residues. Together with reference TRBV7-3 and TRBJ2-1, the CDR3 gives the full variable domain: GAGVSQTPSNKVTEKGKYVELRCDPISGHTALYWYRQSLGQGPEFLIYFQGTGAADDSGLPNDRFFAVRPEGSVSTLKIQRTERGDSAVYLCASSLTGWTSSEQFFGPGTRLTVL.